This T cell receptor beta chain was sequenced for a study of blood T cell repertoires in COVID-19. Turning to the study itself: COVID-19 samples from acute and convalescent phases originated in the United States, Italy and Spain. Sources were T cells, B-cell-depleted T cells, or PBMCs; the material itself was cDNA or gDNA.

This clone came up a few times. In the original analysis: Quantification of nucleated cells was approximated via reference gene primer amplification. TCRdb keeps only in-frame clones here, not all; method: immunoSEQ multiplex PCR. Clone size and the V and J calls come from that table; the DNA yielded D and trimming. The table includes some 250,000 clones, roughly 90% detected once. The germline CDR1 and CDR2 sequences are MNHEY and SVGAGI. With 1 base removed from V and 6 bases from J, the gap between germline ends came to 12 bases. CDR3 length: 15 amino acids. Sequenced input: peripheral blood. The origin of this receptor is a human donor in a cohort sampled during active COVID-19. The chain joins TRBV6-5 to TRBJ1-4; a weak D match, TRBD1 (6 bases). CDR3 sequence (DNA): TGTGCCAGCAGTTACTTCAGGGGAAGAGATGAAAAACTGTTTTTT. It specifies CASSYFRGRDEKLFF.